This TCR beta chain came from a study of cytomegalovirus exposure and HLA in healthy donors. Study context: From HLA-typed donors, an early data release held tens of millions of unique TCRs. Study observations and caveats: Later on, an analysis tied approximately 17,000 TCR beta sequences to HLA alleles at 0.05 false discovery rate.

The PCR had 60 Vbeta and 13 Jbeta primers. The assay was immunoSEQ multiplex PCR, and TCRdb's table has in-frame clones only and misses some. There are 130,000 or so clones in the sample; 78% occur only once, and roughly 1.5% lies in the top ten. V dropped 2 bases and J dropped 11; count of bases not matched to a gene: 10. The CDR3 sequence is 14 residues long. Per the germline V gene, CDR1 is SGHRS and CDR2 is YFSETQ. This clone was seen a few times. The antigen remains unidentified. This TCR came from a woman younger than 30 in good health and CMV-seronegative. The gene calls are TRBV5-1 and TRBJ1-2; TRBD1 aligns across 9 bases. Sample: PBMCs. CDR3 in amino acids: CASSLAGQGSHYTF. The CDR3 DNA sequence: TGCGCCAGCAGCTTAGCTGGACAGGGGTCCCATTACACCTTC.